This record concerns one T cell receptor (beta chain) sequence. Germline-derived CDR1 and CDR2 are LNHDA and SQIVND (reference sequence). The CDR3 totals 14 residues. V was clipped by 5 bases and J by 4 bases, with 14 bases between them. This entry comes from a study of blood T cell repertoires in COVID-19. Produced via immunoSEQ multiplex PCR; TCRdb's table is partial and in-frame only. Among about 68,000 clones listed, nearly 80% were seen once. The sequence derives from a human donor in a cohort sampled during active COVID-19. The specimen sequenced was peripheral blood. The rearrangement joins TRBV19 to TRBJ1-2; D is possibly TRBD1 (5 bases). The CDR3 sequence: CASSLRQSLYGYTF. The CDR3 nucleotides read TGTGCCAGTAGTCTGCGACAGAGTCTCTATGGCTACACCTTC.